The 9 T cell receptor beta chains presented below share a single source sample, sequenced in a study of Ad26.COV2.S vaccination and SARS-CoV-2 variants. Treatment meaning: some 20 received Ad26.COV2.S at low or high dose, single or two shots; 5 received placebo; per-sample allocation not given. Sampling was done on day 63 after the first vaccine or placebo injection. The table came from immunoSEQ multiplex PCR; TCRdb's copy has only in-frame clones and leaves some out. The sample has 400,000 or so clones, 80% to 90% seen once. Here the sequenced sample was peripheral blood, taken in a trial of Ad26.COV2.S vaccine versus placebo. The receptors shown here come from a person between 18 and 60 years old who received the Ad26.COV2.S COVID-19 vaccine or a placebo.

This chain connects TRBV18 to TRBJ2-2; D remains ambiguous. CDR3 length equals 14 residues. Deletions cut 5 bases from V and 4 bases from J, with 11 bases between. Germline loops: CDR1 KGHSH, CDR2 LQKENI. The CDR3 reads CASSSSVPTGELFF. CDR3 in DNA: TGTGCCAGCTCATCTTCAGTTCCCACCGGGGAGCTGTTTTTT.

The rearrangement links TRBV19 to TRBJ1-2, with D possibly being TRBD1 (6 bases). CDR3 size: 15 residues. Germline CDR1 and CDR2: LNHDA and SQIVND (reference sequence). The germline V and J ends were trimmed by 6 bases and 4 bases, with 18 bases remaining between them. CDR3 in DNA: TGTGCCAGTAGGCTGGGGGGGGCAGGGACCTATGGCTACACCTTC. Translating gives CASRLGGAGTYGYTF.

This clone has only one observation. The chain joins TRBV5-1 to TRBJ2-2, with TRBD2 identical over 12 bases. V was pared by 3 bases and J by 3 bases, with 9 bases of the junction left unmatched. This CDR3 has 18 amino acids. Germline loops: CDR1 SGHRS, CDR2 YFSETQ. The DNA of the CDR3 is TGCGCCAGCAGCTCACAGCCCTCTAGCGGGGGGGACACCGGGGAGCTGTTTTTT. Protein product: CASSSQPSSGGDTGELFF.

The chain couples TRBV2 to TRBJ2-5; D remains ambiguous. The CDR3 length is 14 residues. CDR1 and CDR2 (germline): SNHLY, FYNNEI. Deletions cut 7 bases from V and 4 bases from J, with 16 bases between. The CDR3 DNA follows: TGTGCCAGCACCAACCGGGTGCGAGGAGAGACCCAGTACTTC. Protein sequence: CASTNRVRGETQYF.

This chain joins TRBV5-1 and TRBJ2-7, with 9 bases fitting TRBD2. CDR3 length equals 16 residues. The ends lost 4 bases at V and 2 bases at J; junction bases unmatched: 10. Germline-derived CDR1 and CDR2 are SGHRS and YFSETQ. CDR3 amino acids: CASSPAGAGGPYEQYF. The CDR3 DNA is TGCGCCAGCAGCCCGGCCGGCGCGGGGGGGCCCTACGAGCAGTACTTC.

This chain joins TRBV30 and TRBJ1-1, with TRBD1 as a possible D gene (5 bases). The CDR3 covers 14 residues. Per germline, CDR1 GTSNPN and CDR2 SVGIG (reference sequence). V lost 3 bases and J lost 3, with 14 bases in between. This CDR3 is CAWRIPPGDTEAFF. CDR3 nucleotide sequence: TGTGCCTGGAGGATCCCCCCGGGGGACACTGAAGCTTTCTTT. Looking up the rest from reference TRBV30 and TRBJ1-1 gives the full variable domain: SQTIHQWPATLVQPVGSPLSLECTVEGTSNPNLYWYRQAAGRGLQLLFYSVGIGQISSEVPQNLSASRPQDRQFILSSKKLLLSDSGFYLCAWRIPPGDTEAFFGQGTRLTVV.

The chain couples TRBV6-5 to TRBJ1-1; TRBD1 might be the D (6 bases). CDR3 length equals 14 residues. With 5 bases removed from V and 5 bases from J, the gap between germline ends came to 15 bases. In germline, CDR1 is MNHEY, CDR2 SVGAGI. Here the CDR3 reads CASSLGTSETEAFF. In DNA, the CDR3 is TGTGCCAGCAGTCTTGGGACATCGGAGACTGAAGCTTTCTTT.

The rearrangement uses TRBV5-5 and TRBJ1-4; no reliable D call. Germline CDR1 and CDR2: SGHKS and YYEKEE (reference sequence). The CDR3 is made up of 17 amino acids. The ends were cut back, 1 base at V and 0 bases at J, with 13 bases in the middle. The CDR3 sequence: CASSLSVEPTTNEKLFF. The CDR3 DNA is TGTGCCAGCAGCTTGTCGGTGGAGCCCACAACTAATGAAAAACTGTTTTTT.

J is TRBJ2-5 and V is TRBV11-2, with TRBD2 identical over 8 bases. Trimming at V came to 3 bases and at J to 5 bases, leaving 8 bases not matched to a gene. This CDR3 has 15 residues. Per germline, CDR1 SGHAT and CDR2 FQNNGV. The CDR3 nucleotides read TGTGCCAGCAGCTTGGGTGGGACTAGGGGTGAGACCCAGTACTTC. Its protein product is CASSLGGTRGETQYF.